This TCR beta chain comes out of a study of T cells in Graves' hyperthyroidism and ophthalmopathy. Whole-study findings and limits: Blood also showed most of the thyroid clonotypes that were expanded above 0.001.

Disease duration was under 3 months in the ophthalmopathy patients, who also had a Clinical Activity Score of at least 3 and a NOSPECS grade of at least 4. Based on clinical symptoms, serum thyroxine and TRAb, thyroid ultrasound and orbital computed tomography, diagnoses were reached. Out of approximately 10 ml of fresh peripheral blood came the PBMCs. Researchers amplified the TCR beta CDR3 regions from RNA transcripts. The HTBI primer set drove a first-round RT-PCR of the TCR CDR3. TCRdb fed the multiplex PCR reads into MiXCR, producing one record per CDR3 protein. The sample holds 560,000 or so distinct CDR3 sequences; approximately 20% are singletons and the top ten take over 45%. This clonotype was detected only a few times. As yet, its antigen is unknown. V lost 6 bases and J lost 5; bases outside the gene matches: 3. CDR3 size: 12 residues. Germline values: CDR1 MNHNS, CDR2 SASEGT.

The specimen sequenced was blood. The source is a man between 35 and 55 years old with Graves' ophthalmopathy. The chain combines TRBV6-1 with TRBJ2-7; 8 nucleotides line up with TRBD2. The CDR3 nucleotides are TGTGCCAGCAGCCGGACTAGCCACGAGCAGTACTTC. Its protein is CASSRTSHEQYF.